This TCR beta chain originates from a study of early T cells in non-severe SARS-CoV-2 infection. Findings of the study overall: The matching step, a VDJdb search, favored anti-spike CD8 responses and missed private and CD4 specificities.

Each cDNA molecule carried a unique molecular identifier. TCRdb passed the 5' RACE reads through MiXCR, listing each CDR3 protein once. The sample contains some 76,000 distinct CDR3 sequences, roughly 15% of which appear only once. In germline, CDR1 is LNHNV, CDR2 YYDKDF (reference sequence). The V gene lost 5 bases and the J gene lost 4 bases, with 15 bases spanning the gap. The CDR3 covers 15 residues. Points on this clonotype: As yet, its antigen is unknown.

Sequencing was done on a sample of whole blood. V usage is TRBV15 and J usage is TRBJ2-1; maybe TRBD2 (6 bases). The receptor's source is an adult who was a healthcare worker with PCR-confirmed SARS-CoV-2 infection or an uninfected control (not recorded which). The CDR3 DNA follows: TGTGCCACCAGCCGGGATGCGGGAACTTACAATGAGCAGTTCTTC. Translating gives CATSRDAGTYNEQFF.